The 14 T cell receptor beta chains below come from one sample, sequenced in a study of CD8+CD57+ T cells in acquired aplastic anemia. Investigators profiled TCR beta VDJ and CDR3 from genomic DNA template. TCRdb ran MiXCR on the reads and lists one entry per CDR3 protein. Of hundreds of thousands of distinct CDR3 sequences in the sample, about a third were seen once. Only patients with CD8+CD57+ cell expansion on flow cytometry were chosen for sequencing. The sample comprised sorted CD4+, CD8+, or CD8+CD57+ T cells (not recorded which) from PBMCs. All receptors derive from a human donor with aplastic anemia.

This clonotype was picked up a small number of times. This chain joins TRBV9 and TRBJ2-5; TRBD2 agrees at 12 bases. V trimming: 4 bases; J trimming: 5 bases; junction bases outside the gene matches: 6. The CDR3 loop spans 15 amino acids. The germline V gene encodes CDR1 SGDLS and CDR2 YYNGEE. CDR3 sequence reads: CASSLRTSGAETQYF. Written as DNA, the CDR3 is TGTGCCAGCAGCTTACGGACTAGCGGGGCTGAGACCCAGTACTTC.

This clonotype has ten or more counts. V and J are TRBV2 and TRBJ2-7; 10 nucleotides agree with TRBD1. CDR3 length equals 15 residues. The trim removed 8 bases at V and 1 base at J, leaving 8 bases unmatched. CDR1 is SNHLY and CDR2 is FYNNEI in the germline V gene. The CDR3 region has the DNA TGTGCCAGCCAGCCTCGGACAGGGGGGTCCTACGAGCAGTACTTC. Amino acids: CASQPRTGGSYEQYF.

This clonotype was seen a single time. The CDR3, as DNA: TGTGCCAGCGGGGATACAGGGTTCCAAGAGACCCAGTACTTC. It encodes CASGDTGFQETQYF. The chain employs TRBV12-3 or TRBV12-4 and TRBJ2-5; D perhaps matches TRBD1 (6 bases). The CDR3 contains 14 residues. Trimming removed 8 bases at V and 1 base at J, with 14 bases between.

The chain employs TRBV20-1 and TRBJ1-5, with 10 bases that match TRBD1. The CDR3 has 14 residues. The V gene's germline CDR1 is DFQATT and CDR2 SNEGSKA (reference sequence). V gave up 6 bases and J gave up 5 bases; unmatched junction bases: 7. CDR3 DNA: TGCAGTGCCAAGAAGACAGGGGGCCATCAGCCCCAGCATTTT. It translates to CSAKKTGGHQPQHF.

This clonotype was picked up a small number of times. The V and J genes are TRBV20-1 and TRBJ2-2, with 8 nucleotides matching TRBD2. CDR1 and CDR2 from the germline V gene are DFQATT and SNEGSKA (reference sequence). The CDR3 totals 14 residues. V lost 6 bases and J lost 2; bases outside the gene matches: 5. CDR3: CSATAGENTGELFF. The CDR3 bases are TGCAGTGCAACAGCGGGAGAAAACACCGGGGAGCTGTTTTTT.

This clonotype was detected many times. The rearrangement uses TRBV7-2 and TRBJ2-2; TRBD1 or TRBD2 may be the D gene (5 bases each). Trimming cost V 7 bases and J 8 bases, with 14 bases left between them. CDR3 length equals 13 residues. CDR1 and CDR2 (germline): SGHTA, FQGNSA. The DNA for the CDR3 is TGTGCCAGCAAATTTGGGGACCGGGGGGAGCTGTTTTTT. The encoded protein is CASKFGDRGELFF.

This clonotype has a single count. This may be a read error, as it is one base from a much larger clone. V is TRBV7-3 and J is TRBJ2-3; D is ambiguous. The CDR3 contains 13 residues. Germline assignment: CDR1 SGHTA and CDR2 FQGTGA. The chain's CDR3 is CTSSLNPTDTQYF. The CDR3 nucleotides are TGTACCAGCAGCTTAAACCCCACAGATACGCAGTATTTT.

This clonotype was seen ten or more times. V is TRBV20-1 and J is TRBJ1-1; perhaps TRBD1 as D (6 bases). Germline V gene lookup returns CDR1 DFQATT and CDR2 SNEGSKA (reference sequence). Trimming took off 6 bases at V and 4 bases at J, with 18 bases between the two ends. This CDR3 has 14 residues. CDR3 in amino acids: CSAYNSGEGTEAFF. CDR3 DNA sequence: TGCAGTGCCTATAACTCAGGGGAGGGCACTGAAGCTTTCTTT.

The chain links TRBV24-1 to TRBJ2-1, with TRBD1 as a possible D gene (5 bases). Trimming stripped 7 bases from V and 2 bases from J, with 14 bases between. Germline-derived CDR1 and CDR2 are KGHDR and SFDVKD. This CDR3 has 15 residues. DNA for the CDR3: TGTGCCACCAGCAGCTTATCGACAGCCTACAATGAGCAGTTCTTC. Translating it yields CATSSLSTAYNEQFF.

The V gene is TRBV15, the J gene TRBJ1-2; D might be TRBD1 (5 bases). V lost 0 bases and J lost 4, with 21 bases in between. CDR3 size: 18 residues. The V gene's germline CDR1 is LNHNV and CDR2 YYDKDF (reference sequence). CDR3: CATSRDASLLSGSYGYTF. In nucleotides, the CDR3 is TGTGCCACCAGCAGAGATGCATCGTTGCTTTCAGGGTCCTATGGCTACACCTTC.

The chain is built from TRBV10-3 and TRBJ2-5, with 11 bases lining up with TRBD1. J lost 0 bases, V lost 4 bases, and 1 base had no gene match. Germline V lookup: CDR1 ENHRY, CDR2 SYGVKD. This CDR3 has 15 residues. As DNA, the CDR3 is TGTGCCATCAGTGGGGACAGGGGGTACCAAGAGACCCAGTACTTC. Its protein product is CAISGDRGYQETQYF.

This clonotype was counted between two and nine times. V usage is TRBV12-3 or TRBV12-4 and J usage is TRBJ1-5; 7 nucleotides agree with TRBD1. After removal of 5 bases from V and 5 bases from J, the junction contained 12 bases not matched to a gene. The CDR3 has 16 residues. The CDR3, as DNA: TGTGCCAGCAGTCTCCGACAGGGCCCAGAGTATCAGCCCCAGCATTTT. This codes for CASSLRQGPEYQPQHF.

The chain links TRBV6-5 to TRBJ1-2; D remains unclear. The ends were cut back, 0 bases at V and 0 bases at J, with 11 bases in the middle. The CDR3 has 16 residues. Germline V gene sequence: CDR1 MNHEY, CDR2 SVGAGI. DNA for the CDR3: TGTGCCAGCAGTTACTCGACGGCGGTAGCTAACTATGGCTACACCTTC. Translating gives CASSYSTAVANYGYTF.

Details on this clonotype: Without the conserved terminal phenylalanine or tryptophan, this CDR3 likely stems from a read error. This chain uses TRBV7-2 with TRBJ2-5, with D unclear. Germline loops: CDR1 SGHTA, CDR2 FQGNSA. CDR3 size: 15 residues. Trimming removed 1 base from V and 2 bases from J, with 11 bases in between. The CDR3 loop reads CASSLGQEPQETQYL. Written as DNA, the CDR3 is TGTGCCAGCAGCTTAGGGCAGGAACCACAAGAGACCCAGTACCTC.